Below, 21 T cell receptor beta chains from the same sample are listed, as sequenced in a study of T cell clonotyping in hematopoietic cell transplantation. Some clones are missing from TCRdb's copy, which holds only in-frame ones; the method was immunoSEQ multiplex PCR. The profile covers some 5,000 clones, with 65% to 85% appearing a single time and about 15% taken by the ten largest. Time point meaning: recipient sample about 28 days before transplant, after cytoreduction. The source was peripheral blood mononuclear cells, collected before stem cell transplant. These TCRs come from a woman aged 45 to 65 with acute myeloid leukemia. Some clones in this sample may be carry-over from other donors' samples.

The rearrangement joins TRBV27 to TRBJ2-7; 9 bases are a match to TRBD2. With 3 bases clipped from V and 0 bases from J, the junction kept 6 bases outside the gene matches. Germline CDR1 and CDR2: MNHEY and SMNVEV (reference sequence). The CDR3 contains 16 residues. The CDR3 region is CASSLRREGSSYEQYF. CDR3 sequence (DNA): TGTGCCAGCAGTTTGAGGCGGGAGGGTAGCTCCTACGAGCAGTACTTC.

The DNA of the CDR3 is TGTGCCAGCTCACAACAGTCCTACGAGCAGTACTTC. As protein: CASSQQSYEQYF. The V gene is TRBV18, the J gene TRBJ2-7; no firm D call. Trimming took 4 bases from V and 1 from J, leaving 5 bases between them. Germline V gene sequence: CDR1 KGHSH, CDR2 LQKENI. The CDR3 sequence is 12 residues long.

The rearrangement joins TRBV7-6 to TRBJ2-7, with a possible D match to TRBD2 (6 bases). The germline V gene has CDR1 SGHVS and CDR2 FNYEAQ. The CDR3 totals 15 residues. With 4 bases removed from V and 2 bases from J, the gap between germline ends came to 15 bases. CDR3 nucleotides: TGTGCCAGCAGCTCCTTATTCGGACTAACCTACGAGCAGTACTTC. Translating it yields CASSSLFGLTYEQYF.

The gene calls are TRBV5-5 and TRBJ1-6; D may be TRBD1 (6 bases). The CDR3 totals 18 residues. Germline V gives CDR1 SGHKS, CDR2 YYEKEE (reference sequence). V lost 4 bases to trimming and J lost 2 bases, with 19 bases between them. CDR3 DNA: TGTGCCAGCAGCCCCGAAGGCGGGGGGCGAACCTATAATTCACCCCTCCACTTT. It codes for CASSPEGGGRTYNSPLHF. The whole variable domain, filled in from reference TRBV5-5 and TRBJ1-6, reads DAGVTQSPTHLIKTRGQQVTLRCSPISGHKSVSWYQQVLGQGPQFIFQYYEKEERGRGNFPDRFSARQFPNYSSELNVNALLLGDSALYLCASSPEGGGRTYNSPLHFGNGTRLTVT.

The genes are TRBV6-6 and TRBJ1-3; 7 nucleotides align to TRBD1. In germline, CDR1 is MNHNY, CDR2 SVGAGI (reference sequence). There are 14 residues in the CDR3. J lost 2 bases, V lost 6 bases, and 4 bases had no gene match. CDR3 coding DNA: TGTGCCAGCAGAGACAGGGTCGCTGGAAACACCATATATTTT. This encodes CASRDRVAGNTIYF.

This chain uses TRBV18 with TRBJ2-5; either TRBD1 or TRBD2 may fit D (5 bases each). Germline CDR1 reads KGHSH; CDR2 reads LQKENI. This CDR3 spans 14 amino acids. Trimming pared 2 bases from V and 5 bases from J, leaving 12 bases between. In DNA form, the CDR3 reads TGTGCCAGCTCACCATCAAAAGGGACGGAGACCCAGTACTTC. Protein product: CASSPSKGTETQYF.

J is TRBJ2-5 and V is TRBV2; 8 bases line up with TRBD2. V gave up 5 bases and J gave up 5 bases; unmatched junction bases: 13. Per the germline V gene, CDR1 is SNHLY and CDR2 is FYNNEI. The CDR3 has 16 residues. CDR3 sequence reads: CASSPPYGGAEETQYF. CDR3 coding DNA: TGTGCCAGCAGTCCCCCGTACGGGGGGGCCGAGGAGACCCAGTACTTC.

The V and J genes are TRBV15 and TRBJ2-7; TRBD1 is a possible D gene (6 bases). Germline V gene data show CDR1 as LNHNV and CDR2 as YYDKDF (reference sequence). V shed 1 base and J shed 9 bases, with 13 bases lying between them. This CDR3 contains 13 residues. This chain's CDR3 is CATSRGQGSPQYF. CDR3 DNA sequence: TGTGCCACCAGCAGAGGGCAGGGGTCCCCGCAGTACTTC.

The V call is TRBV6-6, the J call TRBJ1-1; possibly TRBD1 for D (5 bases). Trimming shortened V by 2 bases and J by 2 bases, and 15 bases separated the two germline ends. Germline V gene data show CDR1 as MNHNY and CDR2 as SVGAGI (reference sequence). The CDR3 is made up of 16 amino acids. CDR3 in amino acids: CASSYRTGTSNTEAFF. DNA for the CDR3: TGTGCCAGCAGTTACCGTACCGGGACTTCTAACACTGAAGCTTTCTTT.

The gene calls are TRBV5-6 and TRBJ1-2; perhaps TRBD1 as D (5 bases). Trimming removed 5 bases at V and 4 bases at J, with 9 bases between. CDR3 length: 12 residues. Germline lookup yields CDR1 SGHDT and CDR2 YYEEEE. The CDR3 DNA reads TGTGCCAGCAGGGGGGTGGCCTATGGCTACACCTTC. Amino acids: CASRGVAYGYTF.

The chain is built from TRBV2 and TRBJ1-5; D is undetermined. The CDR3 loop spans 13 amino acids. The germline V gene encodes CDR1 SNHLY and CDR2 FYNNEI. V lost 7 bases and J 1 base, leaving 8 bases between the germline ends. As DNA, the CDR3 is TGTGCCAGCATGACACAAAGCAATCAGCCCCAGCATTTT. This encodes CASMTQSNQPQHF. Full variable domain (rest looked up from reference TRBV2 and TRBJ1-5): EPEVTQTPSHQVTQMGQEVILRCVPISNHLYFYWYRQILGQKVEFLVSFYNNEISEKSEIFDDQFSVERPDGSNFTLKIRSTKLEDSAMYFCASMTQSNQPQHFGDGTRLSIL.

V is TRBV11-3 and J is TRBJ2-3; D gene unclear. With 0 bases removed from V and 5 bases from J, the gap between germline ends came to 6 bases. The CDR3 spans 13 residues. Germline V gene lookup returns CDR1 SGHNT and CDR2 YENEEA. Written as DNA, the CDR3 is TGTGCCAGCAGCTTAGAGGCCCAAGATACGCAGTATTTT. This gives the protein CASSLEAQDTQYF.

The chain joins TRBV5-1 to TRBJ1-2; D is uncertain. The germline V and J ends were trimmed by 1 base and 5 bases, with 21 bases remaining between them. The CDR3 is made up of 17 amino acids. Germline-derived CDR1 and CDR2 are SGHRS and YFSETQ. The DNA for the CDR3 is TGCGCCAGCAGCTTGATCGGTTCGGGTCAGGATAAGTATGGCTACACCTTC. Its translation: CASSLIGSGQDKYGYTF.

CDR3 protein: CASSYMARGTDTQYF. The CDR3, as DNA: TGTGCCAGCAGTTATATGGCCCGGGGCACAGATACGCAGTATTTT. V is TRBV6-5 and J is TRBJ2-3; no reliable D call. The V gene's germline CDR1 is MNHEY and CDR2 SVGAGI. The CDR3 loop spans 15 amino acids. Between the trimmed V and J ends, which lost 3 bases and 1 base, there was a span of 11 bases.

The chain is built from TRBV9 and TRBJ1-4, with 11 bases matching TRBD1. This CDR3 contains 15 residues. CDR1 is SGDLS, CDR2 YYNGEE, per germline. The V and J ends lost 3 bases and 7 bases, in that order; junction bases with no gene match: 5. The CDR3 nucleotides read TGTGCCAGCAGCGCGCGGACAGGGGGCTCTGAAAAACTGTTTTTT. Translated, it gives CASSARTGGSEKLFF.

The genes are TRBV28 and TRBJ2-5; 7 bases match TRBD1. Germline CDR1 and CDR2: MDHEN and SYDVKM. The V gene end was trimmed by 4 bases and the J gene end by 0 bases; junction bases not matched to a gene: 8. The CDR3 is 16 amino acids. CDR3 bases: TGTGCCAGCAGTTCACCGGGACAGAAGTACCAAGAGACCCAGTACTTC. The encoded protein is CASSSPGQKYQETQYF.

The genes are TRBV11-2 and TRBJ2-7; 7 nucleotides line up with TRBD1. The CDR3 is 14 residues long. The V gene's germline CDR1 is SGHAT and CDR2 FQNNGV. Trimming at V came to 5 bases and at J to 1 base, leaving 5 bases not matched to a gene. CDR3 in amino acids: CASSQNRGSYEQYF. The CDR3 bases are TGTGCCAGCAGCCAAAACAGGGGATCCTACGAGCAGTACTTC.

V and J are TRBV7-8 and TRBJ1-4; D gene ambiguous. V gave up 5 bases and J gave up 1 base, with 11 bases separating them. The CDR3 has 15 amino acids. Germline values: CDR1 SGHVS, CDR2 FQNEAQ. The CDR3 reads CASSTPWETNEKLFF. The CDR3 nucleotides are TGTGCCAGCAGCACCCCCTGGGAAACTAATGAAAAACTGTTTTTT.

The chain has TRBV30 and TRBJ2-1; 10 bases align to TRBD2. Germline lookup yields CDR1 GTSNPN and CDR2 SVGIG (reference sequence). The V and J ends lost 4 bases and 9 bases, in that order; junction bases with no gene match: 9. This CDR3 comprises 14 residues. In nucleotides, the CDR3 is TGTGCCTGGATGCAAGCGGGGGGGCGAAGTGAGCAGTTCTTC. It encodes CAWMQAGGRSEQFF.

The chain employs TRBV10-3 and TRBJ2-7; 7 bases agree with TRBD1. Germline CDR1 and CDR2: ENHRY and SYGVKD. This CDR3 is built from 14 residues. The trim removed 2 bases at V and 4 bases at J, leaving 5 bases unmatched. The CDR3 reads CAISEAGGGYEQYF. CDR3 coding DNA: TGTGCCATCAGTGAGGCAGGGGGTGGTTACGAGCAGTACTTC.

The gene calls are TRBV10-3 and TRBJ1-1; D gene unclear. V shed 3 bases and J shed 2 bases, with 4 bases lying between them. CDR3 length equals 12 residues. Germline CDR1 is ENHRY and CDR2 is SYGVKD. CDR3 sequence: CAISDSNTEAFF. In DNA, the CDR3 is TGTGCCATCAGTGACAGTAACACTGAAGCTTTCTTT.